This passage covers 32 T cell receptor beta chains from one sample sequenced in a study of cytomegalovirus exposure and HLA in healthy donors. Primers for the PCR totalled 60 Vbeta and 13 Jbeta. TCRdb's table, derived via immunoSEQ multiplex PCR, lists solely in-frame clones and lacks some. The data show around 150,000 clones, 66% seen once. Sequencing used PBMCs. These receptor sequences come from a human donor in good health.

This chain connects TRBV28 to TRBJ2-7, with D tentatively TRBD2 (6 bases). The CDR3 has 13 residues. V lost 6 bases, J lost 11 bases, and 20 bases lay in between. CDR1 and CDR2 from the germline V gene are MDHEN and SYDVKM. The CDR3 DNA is TGTGCCAGCAGGGCCCCCGGGGTTTGGGGGGAGTACTTC. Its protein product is CASRAPGVWGEYF.

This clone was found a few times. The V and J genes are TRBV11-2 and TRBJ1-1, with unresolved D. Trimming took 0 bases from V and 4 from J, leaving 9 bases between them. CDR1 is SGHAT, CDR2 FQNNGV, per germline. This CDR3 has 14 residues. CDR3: CASSLDSAGTEAFF. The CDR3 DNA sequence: TGTGCCAGCAGCTTAGATTCGGCGGGCACTGAAGCTTTCTTT.

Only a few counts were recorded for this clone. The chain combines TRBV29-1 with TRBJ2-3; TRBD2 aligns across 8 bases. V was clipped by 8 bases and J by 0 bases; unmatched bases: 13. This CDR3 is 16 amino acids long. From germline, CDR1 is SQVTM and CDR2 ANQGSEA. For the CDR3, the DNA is TGCAGCCACGTTAGGGGGGGCGGGGGGAGCACAGATACGCAGTATTTT. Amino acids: CSHVRGGGGSTDTQYF.

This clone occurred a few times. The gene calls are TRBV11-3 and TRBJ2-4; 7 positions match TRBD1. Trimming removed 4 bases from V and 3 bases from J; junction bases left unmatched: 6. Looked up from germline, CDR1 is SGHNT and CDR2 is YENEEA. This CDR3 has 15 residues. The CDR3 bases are TGTGCCAGCAGCTACAGGACAGGCAGCAAAAACATTCAGTACTTC. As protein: CASSYRTGSKNIQYF.

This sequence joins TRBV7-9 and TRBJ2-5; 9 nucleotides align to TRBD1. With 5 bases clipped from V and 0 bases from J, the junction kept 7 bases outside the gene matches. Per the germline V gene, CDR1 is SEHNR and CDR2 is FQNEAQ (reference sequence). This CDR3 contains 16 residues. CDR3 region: CASSPTGTGNQETQYF. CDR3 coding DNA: TGTGCCAGCAGCCCCACCGGGACAGGGAACCAAGAGACCCAGTACTTC. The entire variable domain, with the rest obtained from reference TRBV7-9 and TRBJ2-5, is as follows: DTGVSQNPRHKITKRGQNVTFRCDPISEHNRLYWYRQTLGQGPEFLTYFQNEAQLEKSRLLSDRFSAERPKGSFSTLEIQRTEQGDSAMYLCASSPTGTGNQETQYFGPGTRLLVL.

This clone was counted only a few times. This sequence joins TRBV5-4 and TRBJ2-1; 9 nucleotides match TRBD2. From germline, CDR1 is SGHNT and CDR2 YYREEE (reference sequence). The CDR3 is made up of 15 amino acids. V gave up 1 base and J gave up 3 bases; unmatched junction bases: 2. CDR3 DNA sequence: TGTGCCAGCAGCTTGACTAGCGGGTACTACAATGAGCAGTTCTTC. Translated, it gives CASSLTSGYYNEQFF.

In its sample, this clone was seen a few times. The CDR3 spells CASSPAGGERPHEQYF. CDR3 sequence (DNA): TGTGCCAGCAGCCCCGCAGGGGGAGAAAGACCCCACGAGCAGTACTTC. The chain joins TRBV7-3 to TRBJ2-7; TRBD1 matches 7 bases. Trimming at V came to 5 bases and at J to 5 bases, leaving 15 bases not matched to a gene. The CDR3 contains 16 residues. Germline V CDR1 and CDR2: SGHTA, FQGTGA.

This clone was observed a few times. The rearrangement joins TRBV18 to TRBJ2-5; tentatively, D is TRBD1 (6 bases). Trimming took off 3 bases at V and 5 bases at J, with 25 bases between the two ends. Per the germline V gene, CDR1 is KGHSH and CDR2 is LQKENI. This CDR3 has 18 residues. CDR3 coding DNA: TGTGCCAGCTCACCCTCCCTAAACCCACAGGGAGTCGGGGAGACCCAGTACTTC. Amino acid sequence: CASSPSLNPQGVGETQYF.

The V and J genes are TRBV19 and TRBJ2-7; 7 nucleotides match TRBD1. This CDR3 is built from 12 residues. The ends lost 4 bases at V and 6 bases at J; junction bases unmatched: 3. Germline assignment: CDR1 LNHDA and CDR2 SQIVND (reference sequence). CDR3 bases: TGTGCCAGTAGTAACAGGGGCCGCGAGCAGTACTTC. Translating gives CASSNRGREQYF.

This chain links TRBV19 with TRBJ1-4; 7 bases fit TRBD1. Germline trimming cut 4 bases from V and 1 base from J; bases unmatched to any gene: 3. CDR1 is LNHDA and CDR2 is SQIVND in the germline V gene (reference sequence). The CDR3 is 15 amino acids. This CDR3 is CASSTTGRTNEKLFF. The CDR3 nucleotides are TGTGCCAGTAGTACGACAGGGCGAACTAATGAAAAACTGTTTTTT.

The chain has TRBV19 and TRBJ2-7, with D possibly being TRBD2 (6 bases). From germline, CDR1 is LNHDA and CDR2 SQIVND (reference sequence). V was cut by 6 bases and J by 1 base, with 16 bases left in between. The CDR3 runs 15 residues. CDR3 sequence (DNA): TGTGCCAGTAGCCCGGTTGTTGGGAGGTCCTACGAGCAGTACTTC. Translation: CASSPVVGRSYEQYF.

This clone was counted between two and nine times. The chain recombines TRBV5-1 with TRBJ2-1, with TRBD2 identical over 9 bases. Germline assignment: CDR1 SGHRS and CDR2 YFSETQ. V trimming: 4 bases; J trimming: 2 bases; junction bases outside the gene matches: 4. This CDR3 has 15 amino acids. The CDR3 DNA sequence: TGCGCCAGCAGCAATAGCGGGAGTCCCTACAATGAGCAGTTCTTC. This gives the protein CASSNSGSPYNEQFF. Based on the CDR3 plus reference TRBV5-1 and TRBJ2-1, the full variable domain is KAGVTQTPRYLIKTRGQQVTLSCSPISGHRSVSWYQQTPGQGLQFLFEYFSETQRNKGNFPGRFSGRQFSNSRSEMNVSTLELGDSALYLCASSNSGSPYNEQFFGPGTRLTVL.

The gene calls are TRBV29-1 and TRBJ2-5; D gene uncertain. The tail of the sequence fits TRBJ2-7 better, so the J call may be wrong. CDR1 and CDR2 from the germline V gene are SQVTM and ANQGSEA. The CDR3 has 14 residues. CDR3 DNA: TGCAGCGTTGCTGGTGGCGGCCGCTCCTACGAGCAGTACTTC. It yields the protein CSVAGGGRSYEQYF.

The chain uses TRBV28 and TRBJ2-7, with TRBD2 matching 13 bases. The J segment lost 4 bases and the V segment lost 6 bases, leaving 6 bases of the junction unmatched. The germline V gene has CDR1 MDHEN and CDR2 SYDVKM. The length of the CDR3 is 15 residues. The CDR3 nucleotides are TGTGCCAGCAGCCTCGGACTAGCGGGAGTGTACGAGCAGTACTTC. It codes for CASSLGLAGVYEQYF.

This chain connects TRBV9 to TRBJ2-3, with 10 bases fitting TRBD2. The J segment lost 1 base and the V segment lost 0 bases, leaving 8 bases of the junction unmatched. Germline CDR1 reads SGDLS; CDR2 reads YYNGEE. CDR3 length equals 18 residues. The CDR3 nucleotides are TGTGCCAGCAGCGTAGGCCTAGCGGGAGCGGGGGGCACAGATACGCAGTATTTT. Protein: CASSVGLAGAGGTDTQYF.

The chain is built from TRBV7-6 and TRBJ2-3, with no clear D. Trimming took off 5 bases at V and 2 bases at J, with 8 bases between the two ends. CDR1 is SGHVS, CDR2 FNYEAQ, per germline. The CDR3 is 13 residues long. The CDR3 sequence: CASSPGFTDTQYF. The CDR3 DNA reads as TGTGCCAGCAGCCCAGGATTCACAGATACGCAGTATTTT.

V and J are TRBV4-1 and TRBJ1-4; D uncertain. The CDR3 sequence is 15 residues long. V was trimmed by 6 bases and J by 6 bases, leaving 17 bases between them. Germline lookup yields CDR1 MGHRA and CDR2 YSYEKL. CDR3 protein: CASRSLGVSDEKLFF. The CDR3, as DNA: TGCGCCAGCAGAAGCCTCGGGGTATCAGATGAAAAACTGTTTTTT.

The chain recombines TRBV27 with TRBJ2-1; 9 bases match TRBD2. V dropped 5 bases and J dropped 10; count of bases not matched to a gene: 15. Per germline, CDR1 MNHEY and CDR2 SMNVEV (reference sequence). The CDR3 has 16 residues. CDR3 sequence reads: CASSHRGTSPFLEQFF. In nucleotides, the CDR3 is TGTGCCAGCAGTCATCGGGGGACTAGCCCCTTTTTAGAGCAGTTCTTC.

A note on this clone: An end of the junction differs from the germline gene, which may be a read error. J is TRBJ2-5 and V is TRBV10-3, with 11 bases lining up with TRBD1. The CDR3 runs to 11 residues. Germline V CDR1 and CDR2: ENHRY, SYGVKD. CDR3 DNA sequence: TGTGCCATCATGGGACAGGGGGTTTTACACTTC. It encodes CAIMGQGVLHF.

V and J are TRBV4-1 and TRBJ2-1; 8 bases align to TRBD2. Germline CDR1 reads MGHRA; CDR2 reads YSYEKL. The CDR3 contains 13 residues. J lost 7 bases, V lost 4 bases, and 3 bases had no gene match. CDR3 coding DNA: TGCGCCAGCAGCCGTCGGGAGGGGAATGAGCAGTTCTTC. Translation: CASSRREGNEQFF.

The CDR3 loop is CASSQNPGGSYEQYF. DNA for the CDR3: TGCGCCAGCAGCCAAAATCCGGGAGGATCCTACGAGCAGTACTTC. V is TRBV4-1 and J is TRBJ2-5, with 7 bases fitting TRBD2. The J call may not be correct, given that the DNA end is closer to TRBJ2-7. The CDR3 extends over 15 amino acids. Germline V lookup: CDR1 MGHRA, CDR2 YSYEKL.

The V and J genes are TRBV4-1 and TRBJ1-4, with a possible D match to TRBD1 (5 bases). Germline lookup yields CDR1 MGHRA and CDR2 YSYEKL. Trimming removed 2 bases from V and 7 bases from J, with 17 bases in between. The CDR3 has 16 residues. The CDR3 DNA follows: TGCGCCAGCAGCCAACAAACGACAGCCTCTATTGAAAAACTGTTTTTT. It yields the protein CASSQQTTASIEKLFF.

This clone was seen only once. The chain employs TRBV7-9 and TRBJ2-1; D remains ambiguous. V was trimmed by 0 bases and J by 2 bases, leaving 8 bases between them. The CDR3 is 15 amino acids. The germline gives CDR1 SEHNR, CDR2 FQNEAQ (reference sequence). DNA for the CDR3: TGTGCCAGCAGCTTAGCCCAGAACCCCTACAATGAGCAGTTCTTC. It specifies CASSLAQNPYNEQFF.

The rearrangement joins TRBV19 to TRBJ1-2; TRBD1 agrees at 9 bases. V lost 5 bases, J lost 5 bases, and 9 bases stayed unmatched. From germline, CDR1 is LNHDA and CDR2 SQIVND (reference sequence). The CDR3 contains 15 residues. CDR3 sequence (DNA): TGTGCCAGTAGTCCCCTAGGCGGACAGGGGTATGGCTACACCTTC. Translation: CASSPLGGQGYGYTF.

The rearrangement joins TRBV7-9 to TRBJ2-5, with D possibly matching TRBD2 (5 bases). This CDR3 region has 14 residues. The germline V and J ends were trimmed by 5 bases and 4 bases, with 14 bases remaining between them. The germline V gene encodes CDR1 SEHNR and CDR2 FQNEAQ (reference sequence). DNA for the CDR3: TGTGCCAGCAGCCCAAGCATAGCGAGAGAGACCCAGTACTTC. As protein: CASSPSIARETQYF.

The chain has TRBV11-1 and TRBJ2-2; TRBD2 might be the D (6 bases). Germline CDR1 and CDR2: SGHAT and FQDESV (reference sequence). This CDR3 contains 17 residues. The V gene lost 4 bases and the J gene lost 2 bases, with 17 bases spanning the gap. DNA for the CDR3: TGTGCCAGCAGCTATGGAGTAGCGGAGGCCAACACCGGGGAGCTGTTTTTT. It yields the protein CASSYGVAEANTGELFF.

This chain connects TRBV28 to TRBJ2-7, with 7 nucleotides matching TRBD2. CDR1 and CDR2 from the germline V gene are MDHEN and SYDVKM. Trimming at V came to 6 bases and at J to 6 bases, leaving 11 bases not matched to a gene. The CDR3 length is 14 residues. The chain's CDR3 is CASSGSGKLGEQYF. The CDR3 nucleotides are TGTGCCAGCAGCGGAAGCGGGAAGTTAGGCGAGCAGTACTTC.

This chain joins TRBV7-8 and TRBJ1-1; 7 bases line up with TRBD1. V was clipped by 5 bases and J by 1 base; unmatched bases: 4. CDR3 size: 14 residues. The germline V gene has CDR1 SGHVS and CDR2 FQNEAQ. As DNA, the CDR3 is TGTGCCAGCAGCCAGGGGGTCCGGAACACTGAAGCTTTCTTT. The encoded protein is CASSQGVRNTEAFF. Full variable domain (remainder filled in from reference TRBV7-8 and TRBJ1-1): GAGVSQSPRYKVAKRGQDVALRCDPISGHVSLFWYQQALGQGPEFLTYFQNEAQLDKSGLPSDRFFAERPEGSVSTLKIQRTQQEDSAVYLCASSQGVRNTEAFFGQGTRLTVV.

CDR3 in DNA: TGTGCCTGGAGGCGGGGAAACACCATATATTTT. Protein product: CAWRRGNTIYF. The rearrangement uses TRBV30 and TRBJ1-3; no reliable D call. CDR1 is GTSNPN and CDR2 is SVGIG in the germline V gene (reference sequence). Trimming cost V 3 bases and J 4 bases, with 4 bases left between them. The CDR3 extends over 11 amino acids.

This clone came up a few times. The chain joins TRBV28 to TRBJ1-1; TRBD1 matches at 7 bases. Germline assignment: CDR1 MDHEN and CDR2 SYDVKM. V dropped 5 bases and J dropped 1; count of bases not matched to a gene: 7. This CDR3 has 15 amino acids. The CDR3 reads CASSPVRQGNTEAFF. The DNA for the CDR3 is TGTGCCAGCAGTCCCGTGAGACAGGGGAACACTGAAGCTTTCTTT.

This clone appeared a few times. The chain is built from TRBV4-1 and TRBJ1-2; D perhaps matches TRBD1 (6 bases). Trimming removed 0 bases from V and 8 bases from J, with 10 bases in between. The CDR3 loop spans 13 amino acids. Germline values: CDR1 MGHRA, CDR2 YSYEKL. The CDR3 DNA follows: TGCGCCAGCAGCCAAGATGGGGGCTCGGGCTACACCTTC. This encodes CASSQDGGSGYTF.

In nucleotides, the CDR3 is TGTGCCATCAGTGGCGGGCGAGAGACCCAGTACTTC. This encodes CAISGGRETQYF. The rearrangement links TRBV10-3 to TRBJ2-5; D might be TRBD2 (5 bases). Germline V CDR1 and CDR2: ENHRY, SYGVKD. V gave up 4 bases and J gave up 4 bases, with 7 bases separating them. The CDR3 consists of 12 residues.